A selection of T cell receptor beta chains follows, all from one sample in a study of beta chain features in type 1 diabetes. Using immunoSEQ multiplex PCR, the repertoire was profiled, and TCRdb retains in-frame clones only, with some absent. The table records hundreds of thousands of clones, around an eighth of them present only once. Sequencing input: naive CD4+ T cells from blood. The receptor source for this set is a man aged 18 to 35 with type 1 diabetes. Both conserved end residues are part of each CDR3. Each record gives: D gene, J gene, clone size, V gene, CDR3 DNA, CDR3 protein. The D gene is left open where the match is weak. The listing skips clone size in some rows; elsewhere it reads once, few, many or a size class.

D gene: -
J gene: TRBJ2-7
clone size: -
V gene: TRBV15
CDR3 DNA: TGTGCCACCAGCAGAGATTGGCCCTACGAGCAGTACTTC
CDR3 protein: CATSRDWPYEQYF

D gene: TRBD2
J gene: TRBJ2-3
clone size: few
V gene: TRBV10-2
CDR3 DNA: TGCGCCAGCAGAGTAGCGGGAGAAGATACGCAGTATTTT
CDR3 protein: CASRVAGEDTQYF

D gene: TRBD2
J gene: TRBJ2-1
clone size: few
V gene: TRBV19
CDR3 DNA: TGTGCCAGTAGTCCCCTTCCGACTAGCGGGATGTACAATGAGCAGTTCTTC
CDR3 protein: CASSPLPTSGMYNEQFF

D gene: TRBD2
J gene: TRBJ2-5
clone size: few
V gene: TRBV30
CDR3 DNA: TGTGCCTGGAGTGTACTAGCGGGGTACCAAGAGACCCAGTACTTC
CDR3 protein: CAWSVLAGYQETQYF

D gene: TRBD1
J gene: TRBJ2-5
clone size: -
V gene: TRBV6-5
CDR3 DNA: TGTGCCAGCAGTTACTCCAGGACAGGGTGGTTGGAGACCCAGTACTTC
CDR3 protein: CASSYSRTGWLETQYF

D gene: -
J gene: TRBJ1-1
clone size: -
V gene: TRBV29-1
CDR3 DNA: TGCAGCGTAGAGACAGGACTAAACACTGAAGCTTTCTTT
CDR3 protein: CSVETGLNTEAFF

D gene: -
J gene: TRBJ2-2
clone size: -
V gene: TRBV29-1
CDR3 DNA: TGCAGCGTTGTTCAGACTACCACCGGGGAGCTGTTTTTT
CDR3 protein: CSVVQTTTGELFF

D gene: TRBD2
J gene: TRBJ2-7
clone size: -
V gene: TRBV29-1
CDR3 DNA: TGCAGCGTGGGGGGACTAGCGGCCCAATACGAGCAGTACTTC
CDR3 protein: CSVGGLAAQYEQYF

D gene: -
J gene: TRBJ2-1
clone size: -
V gene: TRBV18
CDR3 DNA: TGTGCCAGCTCACAATTGTACAATGAGCAGTTCTTC
CDR3 protein: CASSQLYNEQFF

D gene: TRBD1
J gene: TRBJ2-7
clone size: -
V gene: TRBV7-9
CDR3 DNA: TGTGCCAGCAGCCGGGGACAGGGGGTACACGAGCAGTACTTC
CDR3 protein: CASSRGQGVHEQYF

D gene: TRBD2
J gene: TRBJ2-5
clone size: -
V gene: TRBV6-1
CDR3 DNA: TGTGCCATCAGTGAGTCGGGGACTAGCCGAGAGACCCAGTACTTC
CDR3 protein: CAISESGTSRETQYF

D gene: TRBD2
J gene: TRBJ2-1
clone size: -
V gene: TRBV5-1
CDR3 DNA: TGCGCCAGCAGCTGGGGTCTAGCGGGAGGGCTCGGGAATGAGCAGTTCTTC
CDR3 protein: CASSWGLAGGLGNEQFF

D gene: TRBD2
J gene: TRBJ2-7
clone size: -
V gene: TRBV18
CDR3 DNA: TGTGCCAGCTCACCACCGGGACTAGCGGAGACCTACGAGCAGTACTTC
CDR3 protein: CASSPPGLAETYEQYF

D gene: -
J gene: TRBJ2-7
clone size: -
V gene: TRBV9
CDR3 DNA: TGTGCCAGCAGCCCAGACGGGGGTCCCGCCTACGAGCAGTACTTC
CDR3 protein: CASSPDGGPAYEQYF

D gene: -
J gene: TRBJ2-6
clone size: -
V gene: TRBV30
CDR3 DNA: TGTGCCTGGAGTGTCAGTCCTGGGTTGGCTGGGGCCAACGGCCTGACTTTC
CDR3 protein: CAWSVSPGLAGANGLTF

D gene: TRBD1
J gene: TRBJ1-2
clone size: few
V gene: TRBV7-2
CDR3 DNA: TGTGCCAGCAGCTTAGCCGACAGGGGCCGTGGCTACACCTTC
CDR3 protein: CASSLADRGRGYTF

D gene: -
J gene: TRBJ1-5
clone size: few
V gene: TRBV2
CDR3 DNA: TGTGCCAGCAGTGATGGGGGTAGTGGGTTGTATCCCCAGCATTTT
CDR3 protein: CASSDGGSGLYPQHF

D gene: TRBD1
J gene: TRBJ1-2
clone size: -
V gene: TRBV30
CDR3 DNA: TGTGCCTGGAGTGATCCCGGGACAGGGGTTCATGGCTACACCTTC
CDR3 protein: CAWSDPGTGVHGYTF

D gene: -
J gene: TRBJ2-3
clone size: few
V gene: TRBV5-4
CDR3 DNA: TGTGCCAGCAGCTTGGGTAGACAACAGGGAGATACGCAGTATTTT
CDR3 protein: CASSLGRQQGDTQYF

D gene: -
J gene: TRBJ2-1
clone size: -
V gene: TRBV7-2
CDR3 DNA: TGTGCCAGCAGCCCAACACTTGAGCAGTTCTTC
CDR3 protein: CASSPTLEQFF

D gene: TRBD1
J gene: TRBJ2-1
clone size: -
V gene: TRBV30
CDR3 DNA: TGTGCCAGCGACAGGGTAATGGGCAATGAGCAGTTCTTC
CDR3 protein: CASDRVMGNEQFF

D gene: -
J gene: TRBJ1-5
clone size: few
V gene: TRBV6-6
CDR3 DNA: TGTGCCAGCAGTTGGGGGGCAAGGAGCAATCAGCCCCAGCATTTT
CDR3 protein: CASSWGARSNQPQHF

D gene: -
J gene: TRBJ2-7
clone size: few
V gene: TRBV2
CDR3 DNA: TGTGCCAGCAGTGAACTGGGATGGGAGCAGTACTTC
CDR3 protein: CASSELGWEQYF

D gene: TRBD2
J gene: TRBJ2-5
clone size: few
V gene: TRBV15
CDR3 DNA: TGTGCCACCAGCCGCCCCGGGGGACTAGCGGGAGGGTACCAAGAGACCCAGTACTTC
CDR3 protein: CATSRPGGLAGGYQETQYF

D gene: -
J gene: TRBJ2-7
clone size: -
V gene: TRBV7-3
CDR3 DNA: TGTGCCAGCAGCTCCGGACAGAGCGAGCAGTACTTC
CDR3 protein: CASSSGQSEQYF

D gene: -
J gene: TRBJ1-6
clone size: -
V gene: TRBV18
CDR3 DNA: TGTGCCAGCTCACCACGGAGAGAAGGGGGTGGTTCACCCCTCCACTTT
CDR3 protein: CASSPRREGGGSPLHF

D gene: TRBD1
J gene: TRBJ1-1
clone size: -
V gene: TRBV7-2
CDR3 DNA: TGTGCCAGCAGCCTCCGGACAGGAAGGAACACTGAAGCTTTCTTT
CDR3 protein: CASSLRTGRNTEAFF

D gene: -
J gene: TRBJ2-1
clone size: -
V gene: TRBV2
CDR3 DNA: TGTGCCAGCAACAACGGGCACAATGAGCAGTTCTTC
CDR3 protein: CASNNGHNEQFF

D gene: TRBD2
J gene: TRBJ2-7
clone size: few
V gene: TRBV6-6
CDR3 DNA: TGTGCCAGCAGTTACCCAGGGACTAGCGCCTACGAGCAGTACTTC
CDR3 protein: CASSYPGTSAYEQYF

D gene: TRBD1
J gene: TRBJ1-1
clone size: -
V gene: TRBV7-2
CDR3 DNA: TGTGCCAGCAGCCAGAGACAGGGGAACACTGAAGCTTTCTTT
CDR3 protein: CASSQRQGNTEAFF

D gene: -
J gene: TRBJ1-6
clone size: few
V gene: TRBV30
CDR3 DNA: TGTGCCCGGACCGAGACAGTTAATTCACCCCTCCACTTT
CDR3 protein: CARTETVNSPLHF

D gene: -
J gene: TRBJ2-1
clone size: -
V gene: TRBV7-3
CDR3 DNA: TGTGCCAGCAGCTTAAGACAGGCCAATGAGCAGTTCTTC
CDR3 protein: CASSLRQANEQFF

D gene: TRBD1
J gene: TRBJ2-7
clone size: few
V gene: TRBV5-1
CDR3 DNA: TGCGCCAGCAGCTTGGATGGGACAGACGACGAGCAGTACTTC
CDR3 protein: CASSLDGTDDEQYF

D gene: -
J gene: TRBJ1-1
clone size: few
V gene: TRBV7-9
CDR3 DNA: TGTGCCAGCAGCCTCGCGGAGGGCGGTCGGGCTTTCTTT
CDR3 protein: CASSLAEGGRAFF

D gene: -
J gene: TRBJ1-1
clone size: few
V gene: TRBV7-2
CDR3 DNA: TGTGCCAGCAGCTTCTTGAACACTGAAGCTTTCTTT
CDR3 protein: CASSFLNTEAFF

D gene: -
J gene: TRBJ2-7
clone size: -
V gene: TRBV6-5
CDR3 DNA: TGTGCCAGCAGTTACGAGGGGAGAGGGGTATACGAGCAGTACTTC
CDR3 protein: CASSYEGRGVYEQYF

D gene: TRBD2
J gene: TRBJ2-3
clone size: -
V gene: TRBV27
CDR3 DNA: TGTGCCAGCAGTTTACCTAGCGGGAACACAGATACGCAGTATTTT
CDR3 protein: CASSLPSGNTDTQYF

D gene: TRBD1
J gene: TRBJ2-7
clone size: few
V gene: TRBV5-1
CDR3 DNA: TGCGCCAGCAGCCTATCGGACAGGGAAAACGAGCAGTACTTC
CDR3 protein: CASSLSDRENEQYF

D gene: -
J gene: TRBJ1-2
clone size: -
V gene: TRBV28
CDR3 DNA: TGTGCCAGCAGTTTGGGGGTAACTAACTATGGCTACACCTTC
CDR3 protein: CASSLGVTNYGYTF

D gene: -
J gene: TRBJ2-7
clone size: -
V gene: TRBV27
CDR3 DNA: TGTGCCAGCAGTTTATTCTCGACAGGATCCTACGAGCAGTACTTC
CDR3 protein: CASSLFSTGSYEQYF

D gene: -
J gene: TRBJ2-1
clone size: few
V gene: TRBV6-4
CDR3 DNA: TGTGCCAGCAGTGACTCGTCTAGCAGGAATGAGCAGTTCTTC
CDR3 protein: CASSDSSSRNEQFF

D gene: -
J gene: TRBJ1-4
clone size: few
V gene: TRBV20-1
CDR3 DNA: TGCAGTGCTAAGGGGCCGAGAAAACTGTTTTTT
CDR3 protein: CSAKGPRKLFF

D gene: -
J gene: TRBJ1-4
clone size: few
V gene: TRBV30
CDR3 DNA: TGTGCCTGGAGTGTAGGGCTGGGAGAAAAACTGTTTTTT
CDR3 protein: CAWSVGLGEKLFF

D gene: TRBD2
J gene: TRBJ2-7
clone size: few
V gene: TRBV9
CDR3 DNA: TGTGCCAGCAGCCCAGGGACTACAAACTACGAGCAGTACTTC
CDR3 protein: CASSPGTTNYEQYF

D gene: TRBD2
J gene: TRBJ2-3
clone size: -
V gene: TRBV9
CDR3 DNA: TGTGCCAGCAGCGTGGGAGGGTCTTCCACAGATACGCAGTATTTT
CDR3 protein: CASSVGGSSTDTQYF

D gene: TRBD1
J gene: TRBJ2-2
clone size: -
V gene: TRBV7-7
CDR3 DNA: TGTGCTAGCAGCTTAGAGGGGGCAAACACCGGGGAGCTGTTTTTT
CDR3 protein: CASSLEGANTGELFF

D gene: -
J gene: TRBJ2-7
clone size: -
V gene: TRBV21-1
CDR3 DNA: TGTGCCAGCAACGACCGGGACCCAGGTCCCTCCTACGAGCAGTACTTC
CDR3 protein: CASNDRDPGPSYEQYF

D gene: TRBD1
J gene: TRBJ2-7
clone size: few
V gene: TRBV7-2
CDR3 DNA: TGTGCCAGCAGCTTAGAGGGAAGGACAGGGGCCTACGAGCAGTACTTC
CDR3 protein: CASSLEGRTGAYEQYF

D gene: -
J gene: TRBJ2-1
clone size: few
V gene: TRBV28
CDR3 DNA: TGTGCCAGCAGTTTTGCAAGCGGACTCTACAATGAGCAGTTCTTC
CDR3 protein: CASSFASGLYNEQFF

D gene: -
J gene: TRBJ2-3
clone size: -
V gene: TRBV28
CDR3 DNA: TGTGCCAGCAGTTCCCCGCGATACACGCAGTATTTT
CDR3 protein: CASSSPRYTQYF

D gene: TRBD1
J gene: TRBJ1-6
clone size: few
V gene: TRBV7-9
CDR3 DNA: TGTGCCAGCAGCTTACAGGGGGCGAATAGAAACTCACCCCTCCACTTT
CDR3 protein: CASSLQGANRNSPLHF

D gene: -
J gene: TRBJ2-7
clone size: few
V gene: TRBV4-2
CDR3 DNA: TGTGCCAGCAGCCAAACCGGGACACTCTACGAGCAGTACTTC
CDR3 protein: CASSQTGTLYEQYF

D gene: -
J gene: TRBJ2-1
clone size: many
V gene: TRBV21-1
CDR3 DNA: TGTGCCGTCACGGGGGGAGAGCAGTTCTTC
CDR3 protein: CAVTGGEQFF